The T cell receptor (beta chain) described here comes from a study of blood T cell repertoires in COVID-19. Study-level information: Researchers got acute and convalescent COVID-19 samples from the United States, Italy and Spain.

In the authors' workflow: Estimation of nucleated cell counts was performed using reference gene primer amplification. The data were produced by immunoSEQ multiplex PCR, yet TCRdb's version contains in-frame clones alone and is incomplete. The V and J calls and clone size are taken from that table; D and trimming were inferred from the DNA. The sample carries about 150,000 clones, about 83% recorded once. Participants spanned ages roughly 18 to 90 years and resided in roughly 26 US areas. Participant reports of clinical history set cohort assignment. CDR1 and CDR2 from the germline V gene are LGHDT and YNNKEL (reference sequence). Trimming left V 4 bases short and J 9 bases short, with 10 bases between. The CDR3 runs 12 residues.

The TCR sequence derives from a woman aged 45-59 years who had been exposed to COVID-19. Source material: PBMCs or T cells enriched from blood (not recorded which). The chain recombines TRBV3-1 (or the pseudogene TRBV3-2) with TRBJ2-1; D remains unclear. Here the CDR3 DNA reads TGTGCCAGCAGCCCCTCCCTGAGTGAGCAGTTCTTC. Its translation is CASSPSLSEQFF.